The rows below give T cell receptor beta chains drawn from one sample of a study of T cells in Graves' hyperthyroidism and ophthalmopathy. MiXCR, applied by TCRdb to the multiplex PCR reads, yields one record per CDR3 protein. The table has hundreds of thousands of distinct CDR3 sequences, 14% seen once. Sequencing was performed on blood. The receptors originated from a woman in her thirties or forties with Graves' hyperthyroidism. CDR3s include the opening cysteine and the closing phenylalanine or tryptophan. The D gene is left open where the match is weak. For some rows the clone size is stated as once, few or many, or as a class when expanded; others skip it.

TRBV7-9	.	TRBJ2-7	many	CASSLADGSSYEQYF	TGTGCCAGCAGCTTAGCGGACGGGAGCTCCTACGAGCAGTACTTC
TRBV11-2	TRBD1	TRBJ2-7	.	CASRLNPGQGPYEQYF	TGTGCCAGCAGACTTAACCCGGGACAGGGCCCCTACGAGCAGTACTTC
TRBV3-1	TRBD2	TRBJ2-7	few	CASSRLAGDEQYF	TGTGCCAGCAGTCGACTAGCGGGAGATGAGCAGTACTTC
TRBV11-2	.	TRBJ2-3	many	CASSPGRVNTQYF	TGTGCCAGCAGCCCCGGCAGGGTCAATACGCAGTATTTT
TRBV2	.	TRBJ1-4	few	CASSWGRQNEKLFF	TGTGCCAGCAGTTGGGGACGCCAAAATGAAAAACTGTTTTTT
TRBV20-1	TRBD2	TRBJ2-1	many	CSARVGTSGYNEQFF	TGCAGTGCTAGAGTTGGGACTAGCGGATACAATGAGCAGTTCTTC
TRBV20-1	.	TRBJ1-1	.	CSAGRSPLEAFF	TGCAGTGCTGGACGAAGCCCACTTGAAGCTTTCTTT
TRBV29-1	.	TRBJ1-5	few	CSVQQGGQPQHF	TGCAGCGTCCAACAGGGCGGTCAGCCCCAGCATTTT
TRBV4-1	TRBD1	TRBJ2-5	once	CASSSQGWETQYF	TGCGCCAGCAGCTCACAGGGGTGGGAGACCCAGTACTTC
TRBV5-1	.	TRBJ2-7	many	CASSGTGEVDEQYF	TGCGCCAGCAGCGGAACAGGGGAGGTTGACGAGCAGTACTTC
TRBV6-5	TRBD2	TRBJ2-7	many	CASSYGTSGRAGIYEQYF	TGTGCCAGCAGTTACGGGACTAGCGGGAGGGCCGGTATATACGAGCAGTACTTC
TRBV20-1	.	TRBJ1-4	.	CSAYGPINEKLFF	TGCAGTGCTTACGGACCGATAAATGAAAAACTGTTTTTT
TRBV20-1	.	TRBJ1-2	many	CSARVGQIGGYTF	TGCAGTGCTAGAGTGGGGCAAATAGGTGGCTACACCTTC
TRBV7-9	TRBD2	TRBJ2-1	many	CASSSTSGRAHEQFF	TGTGCCAGCAGCTCAACTAGCGGGAGGGCCCATGAGCAGTTCTTC
TRBV29-1	.	TRBJ1-2	few	CSVESGGYYGYTF	TGCAGCGTTGAGAGCGGGGGTTACTATGGCTACACCTTC
TRBV3-1	.	TRBJ2-5	few	CASSRPAETQYF	TGTGCCAGCAGCCGCCCGGCGGAGACCCAGTACTTC
TRBV5-1	TRBD2	TRBJ2-7	.	CASSLSVLAGTYEQYF	TGCGCCAGCAGCCTTTCTGTACTAGCGGGAACATACGAGCAGTACTTC
TRBV5-4	.	TRBJ2-2	few	CASSWEKGGELFF	TGTGCCAGCAGCTGGGAGAAGGGAGGGGAGCTGTTTTTT
TRBV25-1	TRBD2	TRBJ2-1	.	CASSESESGRSYNEQFF	TGTGCCAGCAGTGAATCCGAAAGCGGGAGATCCTACAATGAGCAGTTCTTC